This T cell receptor (beta chain) was obtained from a study of post-analysis software for immune sequencing data. Study details: Courses of disease covered relapsing-remitting, secondary progressive and progressive-relapsing multiple sclerosis.

The study's findings and limits: Samples prepared in the same batch strongly co-clustered by F measure. TRBV5-6, TRBV5-1 and TRBV20-1 belonged to a set of a handful of TRBV segments that were more frequent in patients than controls. Multiple sclerosis patients showed significantly lower normalized Chao1 diversity than controls did.

CDR3 length equals 13 residues. The germline gives CDR1 SGDLS, CDR2 YYNGEE. Trimming took off 0 bases at V and 3 bases at J, with 5 bases between the two ends. Included in the TCR beta cDNA libraries were unique molecular identifiers. Starting from roughly 1 to 10 million T cells, the study yielded about 540,000 cDNA molecules. TCRdb redid the calling of the PCR reads with MiXCR, one entry per CDR3 protein. The sample carries more than 450,000 distinct CDR3 sequences, about 40% recorded once. This clonotype has a count of ten or more. Its antigen is not known. This chain connects TRBV9 to TRBJ2-3; unclear D gene. The receptor's source is a girl aged 10-17 years with multiple sclerosis. The sample comprised blood. Here the CDR3 reads CASSVDGTDTQYF. DNA for the CDR3: TGTGCCAGCAGCGTAGACGGGACAGATACGCAGTATTTT.